The T cell receptor (beta chain) described here comes from a study of blood T cell dynamics during melanoma immunotherapy. Study-wide context: First-line therapy was either pembrolizumab or nivolumab with ipilimumab for metastatic melanoma.

Time point noted: week 3, after first cycle of checkpoint inhibitor. Prior systemic cancer therapy, immunosuppressant use and other active malignancies excluded patients. Each bulk PBMC sample had about 330 ng DNA loaded. Method: immunoSEQ multiplex PCR; TCRdb's copy keeps in-frame clones and lacks some. The table shows about 7,300 clones, with 81% occurring only once. The CDR3 is made up of 15 amino acids. CDR1 is SNHLY, CDR2 FYNNEI, per germline. Trimming at V came to 7 bases and at J to 1 base, leaving 4 bases not matched to a gene. The genes are TRBV2 and TRBJ2-2, with TRBD1 matching 9 bases. This clonotype was sampled from a human donor with melanoma. The specimen was blood, collected from a patient treated with checkpoint blockade. The CDR3 loop reads CASNGQGRNTGELFF. The CDR3 nucleotides are TGTGCCAGCAATGGACAGGGGCGGAACACCGGGGAGCTGTTTTTT.